This record covers a single T cell receptor beta chain. Its cognate antigen has yet to be identified. The input lacks base qualities; no much larger clone sits a single base away. There are 13 amino acids in the CDR3, from cysteine to phenylalanine inclusive. Here the CDR3 DNA is all that survives: 39 bases in frame from base 1. CDR1 and CDR2, looked up from the germline V gene, are MNHNS and SASEGT. The V end loses 6 bases and the J end loses 1 base, and a stretch of 9 bases separates them. The library came from the immunoSEQ multiplex PCR assay. A mixture of 60 forward primers for TCR Vbeta segments and 13 reverse primers for TCR Jbeta segments was used in the multiplex PCR. Amplification of the CDR3 region of rearranged TCR beta genes was performed with a multiplex PCR assay on genomic DNA. Amplified TCR beta libraries were sequenced as 87-base-pair reads on the Illumina HiSeq System. Per the original workflow: A later analysis counted about 80 million unique TCR beta chains across the 600 to 850 repertoires, and around 9.9 million of these chains were shared by at least two donors. Raw reads were error-corrected and collapsed into unique sequences with a nearest-neighbor algorithm that merged closely related sequences to remove PCR and sequencing errors. V, D and J gene segments were assigned by aligning CDR3 sequences to IMGT reference sequences. Each retained sequence needed at least a six-nucleotide match to both a V gene segment and a J gene segment. A rearrangement counted as productive if the CDR3 had no stop codons and remained in frame with V and J, and every other rearrangement counted as non-productive. CDR3 was defined by IMGT convention, running from the second conserved V-encoded cysteine to the conserved J-encoded phenylalanine. The earlier analysis of a few hundred of the donors excluded sequences that lacked an unambiguous match to a single V gene segment. An earlier analysis of roughly 590 of the donors called V segments functional above 56.7% productive rearrangements and segregating when the between-donor standard deviation exceeded 5%. A statistical classification framework was built for diagnosing cytomegalovirus status from the catalog of TCR beta chain sequences. In a later analysis, TCR nucleotide sequences were compared against IMGT/GENE-DB human TR gene sequences so that V and J genes could be assigned. The TCRdist pipeline was used in a later analysis to assign CDR3 sequences and most-parsimonious VDJ recombination scenarios. In a later analysis, each TCR beta chain was defined by its CDR3 amino acid sequence together with its V-gene family, and reads lacking a unique V-gene family were excluded. In a later analysis, approximately 640 highly shared, low-generation-probability nucleotide sequences were removed to address suspected cross-contamination and a sequencing artifact. In a later analysis, a clonal expansion index was calculated for each public chain from normalized within-repertoire ranks of inferred template counts. In a later analysis, generation probabilities were computed using a VDJ recombination model fitted to out-of-frame rearrangements, and the results were checked against IGoR. Hypergeometric tests were used in a later analysis to score TCR-TCR, TCR-HLA and TCR-CMV co-occurrence, with a repertoire-size bias correction applied to the TCR pairs. False discovery rates were estimated in a later analysis by permuting HLA or CMV assignments 20 times. In a later analysis, co-occurring TCRs were grouped using DBSCAN, and TCRdist sequence similarity was added for clustering within HLA-allele-positive subsets. Co-occurrence clustering excluded repertoires with fewer than 30,000 or more than 120,000 public chains, plus five with anomalous nucleotide sharing. The immuneACCESS repertoire file appears here via TCRdb, limited to in-frame rearrangements. These files lack a portion of the clones; in checked studies, under half of the deficit traces to unresolved V genes, and the cause of the others is not known. The D gene and trimming were derived from the DNA, and the V and J assignments and clone size from that table. In this sample the table shows approximately 140,000 clones, about three quarters of which occur a single time. The ten largest clones represent roughly 1.2% of the sample.

The entry originates in a study of cytomegalovirus exposure and HLA in healthy donors (TCRdb year 2017). In terms of the full investigation: An earlier analysis of about 560 of the donors reported around 280 Gb of sequence data and 95 million to 120 million unique TCR beta sequences obtained from about 179 million T cells. The T cell repertoires of 550 to 850 subjects were profiled by immunosequencing and related to cytomegalovirus serostatus. Besides the first cohort of 500 to 700 subjects, a separate validation cohort made up of roughly 130 different subjects was used. HLA typing covered class I and class II loci at four-digit resolution. To predict cytomegalovirus infection status, the study combined high-throughput TCR immunosequencing, statistical association of individual TCRs with disease status, and machine learning. Across about 370 genotyped donors of the cohort, an average of 235,054 unique TCR beta nucleotide sequences per donor were sequenced, and approximately 19% of those sequences were non-productive. Every discovery cohort repertoire had been produced on one sequencing platform. The study aimed to test whether signatures of past pathogen exposure could be identified by cataloging public T cell receptors. A later genetic analysis used genome-wide SNP genotypes for about 60% of the roughly 670 donors, treating that subset as a discovery cohort. Typing coverage differed by locus: A, B, C, DRB1 and DQB1 were typed in about 620-630 donors, DQA1 in roughly 510, DPA1 in 600 to 610, and DPB1 in about 450. To decide whether each TCR beta V gene segment behaved as functional or pseudogenic, an earlier analysis of 587 of the donors relied on high-throughput TCR beta sequencing. Four or five DR-DQ haplotypes were treated as single units for association and clustering because of strong linkage in the cohort. Donor age, sex, ethnicity and CMV serostatus were compiled together with the repertoire data. In the later analysis, no new phenotypic data were used to find candidate immune exposures; instead, reliance was placed on TCR beta sequences and their occurrence across donors. About 300 gigabases of sequencing data and around 85 million unique TCR sequences made up an early release that covered several hundred HLA-typed donors. A later analysis re-examined previously published TCR beta repertoires from several hundred donors and added high-resolution HLA genotyping to investigate patterns of TCR occurrence. The genetic ancestry cluster associated with self-reported Caucasian donors included 81% of the 350 to 500 genotyped donors. The paper as a whole reports these results and caveats: Because HLA typing was unavailable for some donors at each locus, only the typed subset was used in association tests. Some IMGT-functional V segments, including TRBV6-2 and TRBV6-3, could not be told apart with the 87-base-pair reads, so those segments were excluded. In a later genetic analysis, a missense DCLRE1C variant was associated with V-gene and J-gene trimming of TCR beta chains, and the association was replicated in an independent cohort. A further reported finding was that TCR beta sequences accurately predicted the HLA-A and HLA-B alleles for most subjects in the first cohort. Linkage disequilibrium might explain the correlated functional status among segregating V segments, but an unknown experimental factor could not be excluded. Most TCR sequences were observed very rarely across donors, whereas some public TCRs were present in many individuals. The presence/absence analyses assumed that sequencing depth was roughly uniform across donors, and that assumption may not be true. In vitro tests confirmed that a few of the cytomegalovirus-associated TCR beta chains recognize cytomegalovirus antigens. In a later analysis, TCR association rates were found to vary across HLA loci, with the most associated TCRs seen for DRB1 alleles and the fewest for HLA-C alleles. The earlier analysis of approximately 560 of the donors excluded roughly 17 rarely observed V segments, including chromosome 9 orphons, because counts were too low. In this cohort, only TCR beta chains were sequenced, and detectable features were limited by the absence of alpha or paired-chain data. According to the authors, the approach could potentially be generalized to other disease states and immunological phenotypes. A later analysis found that most CMV-associated TCR beta chains appeared HLA-restricted, with HLA associations seemingly driven largely by CMV exposure. According to a later analysis, parvovirus B19, influenza, CMV and Epstein-Barr virus appeared linked to several top co-occurrence clusters. Cytomegalovirus status was reported to be diagnosed by the classifier with high specificity and sensitivity in both the original and validation cohorts. At a false discovery rate of 0.05, a later analysis linked roughly 17,000 TCR beta sequences to specific HLA alleles. CMV serostatus was the only immune exposure information available for the cohort. A group of highly shared sequence variants was considered likely to be a technical artifact of the sequencing pipeline. A total of roughly 160 TCR beta chains were listed by the study as associated with cytomegalovirus. In an earlier analysis of roughly 500 of the donors, most TCR beta V segments appeared in productive rearrangements about 87% or about 30% of the time, broadly matching IMGT annotations. In a later analysis, HLA-associated TCR beta chains showed more clonal expansion and lower generation probabilities than non-associated chains that were equally common. Strong co-occurrence of HLA alleles, especially DR and DQ, made assigning TCR associations to individual alleles difficult. In a later genetic analysis, fewer N-insertions in productive TCRs were reported among donors in an Asian-associated ancestry cluster than the roughly 640-donor mean.

The cohort comprised fewer than 700 healthy bone marrow donors. Cohort members were all nominally healthy when sampled, although unrecorded immune exposures were likely present. The donor was CMV seropositive and belonged to the group of 250 to 350 seropositive cohort members. A peripheral blood sample was collected from each donor, and TCR beta sequencing was performed on peripheral blood mononuclear cells. Genomic DNA extraction from the blood cell samples was performed with the Qiagen DNeasy Blood Extraction Kit. The clonotype was recovered from a male donor in good health and CMV-seropositive. Sequencing was performed on PBMCs. In this chain, TRBV6-1 is recombined with TRBJ2-5; the D gene cannot be named for sure. The CDR3 loop reads CASRSSPQETQYF. The sequenced DNA: TGTGCCAGCAGGTCGAGTCCCCAAGAGACCCAGTACTTC.